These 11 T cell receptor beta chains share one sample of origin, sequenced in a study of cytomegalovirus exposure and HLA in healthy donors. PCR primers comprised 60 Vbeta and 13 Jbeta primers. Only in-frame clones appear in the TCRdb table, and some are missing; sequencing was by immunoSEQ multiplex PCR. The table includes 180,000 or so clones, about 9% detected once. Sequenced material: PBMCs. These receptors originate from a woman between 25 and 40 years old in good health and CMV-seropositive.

CDR3: CASSVGQGSDGKLFF. DNA of the CDR3: TGTGCCAGCAGCGTGGGACAGGGGAGTGATGGAAAACTGTTTTTT. The V call is TRBV5-5, the J call TRBJ1-4; TRBD1 aligns across 10 bases. The length of the CDR3 is 15 residues. The V segment lost 4 bases and the J segment 10 bases; nucleotides outside the gene matches: 10. Germline CDR1 and CDR2: SGHKS and YYEKEE (reference sequence).

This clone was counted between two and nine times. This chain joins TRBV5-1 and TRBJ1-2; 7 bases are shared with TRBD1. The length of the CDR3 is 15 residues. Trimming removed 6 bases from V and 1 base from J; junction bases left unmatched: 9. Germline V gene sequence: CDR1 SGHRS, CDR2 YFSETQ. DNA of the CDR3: TGCGCCAGCACCCGGACAGGCAACCTTAACTATGGCTACACCTTC. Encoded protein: CASTRTGNLNYGYTF. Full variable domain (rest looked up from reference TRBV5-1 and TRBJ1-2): KAGVTQTPRYLIKTRGQQVTLSCSPISGHRSVSWYQQTPGQGLQFLFEYFSETQRNKGNFPGRFSGRQFSNSRSEMNVSTLELGDSALYLCASTRTGNLNYGYTFGSGTRLTVV.

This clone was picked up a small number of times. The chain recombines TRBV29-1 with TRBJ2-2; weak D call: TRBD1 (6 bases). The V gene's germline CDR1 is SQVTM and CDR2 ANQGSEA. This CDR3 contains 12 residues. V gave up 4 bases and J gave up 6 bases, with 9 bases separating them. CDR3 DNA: TGCAGCGTTGCTCAGGGGTCCGGGGAGCTGTTTTTT. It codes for CSVAQGSGELFF.

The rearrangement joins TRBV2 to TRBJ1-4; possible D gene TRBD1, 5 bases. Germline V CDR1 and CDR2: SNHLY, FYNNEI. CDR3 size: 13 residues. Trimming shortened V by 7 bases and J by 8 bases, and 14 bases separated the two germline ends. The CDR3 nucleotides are TGTGCCAGCAACAAGGGGTTAAACGAAAAACTGTTTTTT. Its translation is CASNKGLNEKLFF.

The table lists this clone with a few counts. Here the CDR3 reads CASSLGTGISNQPQHF. In nucleotides, the CDR3 is TGTGCCAGCAGCCTAGGGACAGGGATTAGCAATCAGCCCCAGCATTTT. The chain links TRBV7-6 to TRBJ1-5; 9 bases match TRBD1. The CDR3 sequence is 16 residues long. CDR1 and CDR2 (germline): SGHVS, FNYEAQ. J gave up 0 bases and V 5 bases, and 5 bases lay outside the gene matches.

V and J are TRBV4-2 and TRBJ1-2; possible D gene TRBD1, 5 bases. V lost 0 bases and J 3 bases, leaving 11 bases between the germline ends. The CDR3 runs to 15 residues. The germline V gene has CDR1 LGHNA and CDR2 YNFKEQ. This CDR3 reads CASSQDRTPYYGYTF. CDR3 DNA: TGTGCCAGCAGCCAAGACCGGACACCCTACTATGGCTACACCTTC.

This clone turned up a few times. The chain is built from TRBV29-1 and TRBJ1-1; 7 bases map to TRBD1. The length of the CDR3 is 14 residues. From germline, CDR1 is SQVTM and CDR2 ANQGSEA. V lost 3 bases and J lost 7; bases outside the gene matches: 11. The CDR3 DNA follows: TGCAGCGTTGAGGGGTTACAGGGGACGAATGAAGCTTTCTTT. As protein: CSVEGLQGTNEAFF.

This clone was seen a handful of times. CDR3 in DNA: TGTGCCAGCAGTGAAGGTACAGGTGGCAGTGGAGATACGCAGTATTTT. Protein: CASSEGTGGSGDTQYF. This rearrangement joins TRBV6-1 to TRBJ2-3, with a weak D call TRBD1 (5 bases). CDR3 length: 16 residues. Germline CDR1 and CDR2: MNHNS and SASEGT. Trimming shortened V by 1 base and J by 5 bases, and 16 bases separated the two germline ends.

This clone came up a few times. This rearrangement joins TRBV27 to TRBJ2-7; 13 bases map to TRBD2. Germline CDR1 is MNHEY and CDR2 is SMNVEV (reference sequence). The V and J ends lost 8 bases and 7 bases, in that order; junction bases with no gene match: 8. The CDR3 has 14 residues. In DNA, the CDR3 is TGTGCCAGCGTCGGACTAGCGGGAGCGTGGGAGCAGTACTTC. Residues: CASVGLAGAWEQYF.

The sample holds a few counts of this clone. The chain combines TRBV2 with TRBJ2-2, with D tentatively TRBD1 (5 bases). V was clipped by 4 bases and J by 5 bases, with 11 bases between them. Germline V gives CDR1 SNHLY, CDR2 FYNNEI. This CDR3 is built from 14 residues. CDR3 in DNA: TGTGCCAGCAGTGGGCAGGGTGAGACCGGGGAGCTGTTTTTT. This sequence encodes CASSGQGETGELFF.

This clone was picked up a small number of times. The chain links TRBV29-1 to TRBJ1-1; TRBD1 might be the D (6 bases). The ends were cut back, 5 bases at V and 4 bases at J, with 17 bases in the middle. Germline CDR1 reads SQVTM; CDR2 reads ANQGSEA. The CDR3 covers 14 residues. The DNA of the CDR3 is TGCAGCGTTCTAATCGCCCCAGGGGTCACTGAAGCTTTCTTT. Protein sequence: CSVLIAPGVTEAFF.